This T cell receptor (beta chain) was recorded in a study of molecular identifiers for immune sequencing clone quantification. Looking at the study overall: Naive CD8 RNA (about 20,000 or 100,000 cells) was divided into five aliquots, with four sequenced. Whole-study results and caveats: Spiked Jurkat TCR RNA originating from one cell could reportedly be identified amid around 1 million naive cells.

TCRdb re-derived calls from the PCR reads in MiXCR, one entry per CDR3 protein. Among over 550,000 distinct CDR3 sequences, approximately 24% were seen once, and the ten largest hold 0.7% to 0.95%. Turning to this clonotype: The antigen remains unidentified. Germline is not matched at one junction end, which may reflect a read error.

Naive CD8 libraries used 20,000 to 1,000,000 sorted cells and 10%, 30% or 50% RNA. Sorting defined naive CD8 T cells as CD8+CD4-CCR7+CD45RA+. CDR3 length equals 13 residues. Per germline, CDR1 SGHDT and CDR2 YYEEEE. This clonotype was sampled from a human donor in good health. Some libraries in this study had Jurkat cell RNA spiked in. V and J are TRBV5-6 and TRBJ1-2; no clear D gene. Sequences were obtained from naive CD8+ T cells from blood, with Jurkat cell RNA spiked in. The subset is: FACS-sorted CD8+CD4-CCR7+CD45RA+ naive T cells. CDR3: CASSASNNYDYTF. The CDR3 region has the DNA TGTGCCAGCAGCGCATCAAATAACTATGACTACACCTTC.